This T cell receptor beta chain emerged from a study of T cell changes during pregnancy in multiple sclerosis. Clones were read by immunoSEQ multiplex PCR, and TCRdb kept only the in-frame ones, dropping some. Here the sample spans about 120,000 clones, roughly 92% being singletons. V was cut by 0 bases and J by 7 bases, with 16 bases left in between. Germline values: CDR1 SGDLS, CDR2 YYNGEE. The CDR3 sequence is 15 residues long. The chain couples TRBV9 to TRBJ1-2, with D maybe TRBD1 (6 bases). This receptor was obtained from a female donor with multiple sclerosis, enrolled in a pregnancy study. The specimen was peripheral blood, collected before pregnancy. CDR3 residues: CASSVDHTGLGGYTF. The CDR3 bases are TGTGCCAGCAGCGTAGACCATACAGGGCTCGGTGGCTACACCTTC.